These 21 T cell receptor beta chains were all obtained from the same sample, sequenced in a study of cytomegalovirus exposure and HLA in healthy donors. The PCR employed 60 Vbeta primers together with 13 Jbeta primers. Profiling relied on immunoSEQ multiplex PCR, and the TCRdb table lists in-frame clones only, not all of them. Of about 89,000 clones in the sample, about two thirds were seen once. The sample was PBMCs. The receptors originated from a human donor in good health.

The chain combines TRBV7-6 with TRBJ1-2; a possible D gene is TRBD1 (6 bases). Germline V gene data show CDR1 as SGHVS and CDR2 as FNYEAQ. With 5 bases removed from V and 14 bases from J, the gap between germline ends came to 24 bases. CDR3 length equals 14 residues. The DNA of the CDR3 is TGTGCCAGCAGCCCGCGGACTCTTGGGGGGGCGATAACCTTC. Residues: CASSPRTLGGAITF. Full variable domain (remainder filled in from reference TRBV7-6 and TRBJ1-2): GAGVSQSPRYKVTKRGQDVALRCDPISGHVSLYWYRQALGQGPEFLTYFNYEAQQDKSGLPNDRFSAERPEGSISTLTIQRTEQRDSAMYRCASSPRTLGGAITFGSGTRLTVV.

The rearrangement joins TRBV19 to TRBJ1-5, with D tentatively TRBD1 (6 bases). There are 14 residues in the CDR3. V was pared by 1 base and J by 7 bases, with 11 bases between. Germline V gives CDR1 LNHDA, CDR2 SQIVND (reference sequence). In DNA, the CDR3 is TGTGCCAGTAGTATAGGGGGGGGCGGGCAGCCCCAGCATTTT. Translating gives CASSIGGGGQPQHF.

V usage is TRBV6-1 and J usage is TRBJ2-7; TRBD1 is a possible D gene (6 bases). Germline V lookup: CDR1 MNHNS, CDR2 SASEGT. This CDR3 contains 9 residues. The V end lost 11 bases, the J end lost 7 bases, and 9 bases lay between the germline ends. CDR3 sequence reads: CAGGVEQYF. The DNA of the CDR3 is TGTGCCGGGGGCGTTGAGCAGTACTTC.

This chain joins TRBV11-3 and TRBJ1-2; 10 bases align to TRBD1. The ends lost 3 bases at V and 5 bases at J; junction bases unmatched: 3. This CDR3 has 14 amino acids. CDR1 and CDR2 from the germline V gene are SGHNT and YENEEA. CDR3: CASSFGTGEYGYTF. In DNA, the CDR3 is TGTGCCAGCAGCTTCGGGACAGGGGAATATGGCTACACCTTC.

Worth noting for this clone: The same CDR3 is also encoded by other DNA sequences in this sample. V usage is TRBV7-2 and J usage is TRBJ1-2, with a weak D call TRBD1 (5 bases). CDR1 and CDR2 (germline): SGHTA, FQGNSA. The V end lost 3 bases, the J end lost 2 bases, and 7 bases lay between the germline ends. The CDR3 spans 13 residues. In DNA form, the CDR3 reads TGTGCCAGCAGCTTGAACAGGAACTATGGCTACACCTTC. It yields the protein CASSLNRNYGYTF.

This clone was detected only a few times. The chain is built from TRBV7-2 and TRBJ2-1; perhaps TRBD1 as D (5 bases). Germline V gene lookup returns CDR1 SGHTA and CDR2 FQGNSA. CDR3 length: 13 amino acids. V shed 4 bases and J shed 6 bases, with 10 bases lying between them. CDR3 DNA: TGTGCCAGCAGCTCCTCAAGGGGCAATGAGCAGTTCTTC. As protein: CASSSSRGNEQFF.

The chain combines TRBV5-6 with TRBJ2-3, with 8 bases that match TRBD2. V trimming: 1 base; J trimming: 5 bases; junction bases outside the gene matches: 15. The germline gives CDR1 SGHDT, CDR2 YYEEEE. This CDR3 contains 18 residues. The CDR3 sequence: CASSLQGRGVMFEDTQYF. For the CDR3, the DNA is TGTGCCAGCAGCTTGCAGGGGCGGGGGGTTATGTTTGAAGATACGCAGTATTTT.

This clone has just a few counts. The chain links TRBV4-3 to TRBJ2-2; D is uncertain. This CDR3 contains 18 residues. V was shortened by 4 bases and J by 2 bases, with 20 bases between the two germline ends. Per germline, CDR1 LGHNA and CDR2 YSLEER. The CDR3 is CASSRDGVGTINTGELFF. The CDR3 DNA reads TGCGCCAGCAGCCGAGACGGAGTCGGAACCATTAACACCGGGGAGCTGTTTTTT.

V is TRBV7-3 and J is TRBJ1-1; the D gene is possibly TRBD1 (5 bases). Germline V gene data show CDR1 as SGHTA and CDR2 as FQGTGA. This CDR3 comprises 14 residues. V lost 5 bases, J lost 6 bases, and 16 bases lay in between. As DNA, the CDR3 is TGTGCCAGCAGCGAGGAGGGGCGAAGGGCTGAAGCTTTCTTT. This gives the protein CASSEEGRRAEAFF.

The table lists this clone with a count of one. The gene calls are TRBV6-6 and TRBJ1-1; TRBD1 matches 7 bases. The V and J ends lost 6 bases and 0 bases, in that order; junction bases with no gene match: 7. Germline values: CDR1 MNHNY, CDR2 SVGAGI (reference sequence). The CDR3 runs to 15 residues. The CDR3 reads CASRGTVLLNTEAFF. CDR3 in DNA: TGTGCCAGCAGGGGGACAGTCTTATTGAACACTGAAGCTTTCTTT.

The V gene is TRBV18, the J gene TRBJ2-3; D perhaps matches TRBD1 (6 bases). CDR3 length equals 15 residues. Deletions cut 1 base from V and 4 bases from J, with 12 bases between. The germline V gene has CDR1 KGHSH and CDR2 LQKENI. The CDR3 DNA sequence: TGTGCCAGCTCACCACGGGGGCCGAGGGCAGATACGCAGTATTTT. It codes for CASSPRGPRADTQYF.

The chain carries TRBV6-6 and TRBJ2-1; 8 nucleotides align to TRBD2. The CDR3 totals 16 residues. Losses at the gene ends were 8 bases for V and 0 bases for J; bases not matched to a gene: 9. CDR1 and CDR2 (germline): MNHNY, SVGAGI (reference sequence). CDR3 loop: CASVVFAGGSYNEQFF. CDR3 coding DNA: TGTGCCAGCGTCGTTTTTGCGGGGGGCTCCTACAATGAGCAGTTCTTC.

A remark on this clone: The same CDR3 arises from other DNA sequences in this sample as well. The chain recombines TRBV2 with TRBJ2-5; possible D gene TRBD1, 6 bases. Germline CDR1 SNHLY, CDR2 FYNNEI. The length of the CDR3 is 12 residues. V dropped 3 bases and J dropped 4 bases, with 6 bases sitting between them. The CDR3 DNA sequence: TGTGCCAGCAGTGACAGGGGAGAGACCCAGTACTTC. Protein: CASSDRGETQYF.

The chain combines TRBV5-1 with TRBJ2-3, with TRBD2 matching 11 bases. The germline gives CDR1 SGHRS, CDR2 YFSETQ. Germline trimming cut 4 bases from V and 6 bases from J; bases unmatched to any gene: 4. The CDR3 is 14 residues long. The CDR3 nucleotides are TGCGCCAGCAGCGTCAGGACTAGCGGGGATACGCAGTATTTT. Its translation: CASSVRTSGDTQYF.

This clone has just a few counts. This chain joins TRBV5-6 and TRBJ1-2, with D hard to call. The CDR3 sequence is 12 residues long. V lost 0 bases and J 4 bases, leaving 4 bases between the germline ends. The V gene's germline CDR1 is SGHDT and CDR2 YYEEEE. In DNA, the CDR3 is TGTGCCAGCAGCTTGGCCGGCTATGGCTACACCTTC. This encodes CASSLAGYGYTF.

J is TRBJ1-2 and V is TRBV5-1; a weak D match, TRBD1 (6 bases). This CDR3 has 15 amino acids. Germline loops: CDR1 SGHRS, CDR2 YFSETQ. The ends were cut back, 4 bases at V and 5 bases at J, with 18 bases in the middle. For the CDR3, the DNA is TGCGCCAGCAGCCATGGACAGCGCAACCCATATGGCTACACCTTC. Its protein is CASSHGQRNPYGYTF.

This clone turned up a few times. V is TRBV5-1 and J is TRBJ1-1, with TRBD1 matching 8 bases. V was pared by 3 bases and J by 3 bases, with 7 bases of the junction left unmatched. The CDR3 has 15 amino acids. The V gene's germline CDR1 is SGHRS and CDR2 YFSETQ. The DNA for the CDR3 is TGCGCCAGCAGCTGGGGGACAGGCAGGGACACTGAAGCTTTCTTT. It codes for CASSWGTGRDTEAFF. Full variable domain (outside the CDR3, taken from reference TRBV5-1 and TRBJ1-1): KAGVTQTPRYLIKTRGQQVTLSCSPISGHRSVSWYQQTPGQGLQFLFEYFSETQRNKGNFPGRFSGRQFSNSRSEMNVSTLELGDSALYLCASSWGTGRDTEAFFGQGTRLTVV.

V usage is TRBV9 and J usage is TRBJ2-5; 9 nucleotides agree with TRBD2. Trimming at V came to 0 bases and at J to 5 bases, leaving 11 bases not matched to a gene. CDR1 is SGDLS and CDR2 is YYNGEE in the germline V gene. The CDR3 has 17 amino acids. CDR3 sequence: CASSVGHSRGGGETQYF. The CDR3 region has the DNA TGTGCCAGCAGCGTAGGCCACTCGCGGGGGGGCGGGGAGACCCAGTACTTC.

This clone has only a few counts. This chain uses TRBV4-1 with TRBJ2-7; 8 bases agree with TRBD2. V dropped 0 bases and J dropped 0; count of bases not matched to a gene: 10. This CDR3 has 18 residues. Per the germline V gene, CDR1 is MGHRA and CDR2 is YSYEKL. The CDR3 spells CASSQEWVAGGLSYEQYF. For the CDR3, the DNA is TGCGCCAGCAGCCAAGAATGGGTGGCGGGGGGCCTCTCCTACGAGCAGTACTTC.

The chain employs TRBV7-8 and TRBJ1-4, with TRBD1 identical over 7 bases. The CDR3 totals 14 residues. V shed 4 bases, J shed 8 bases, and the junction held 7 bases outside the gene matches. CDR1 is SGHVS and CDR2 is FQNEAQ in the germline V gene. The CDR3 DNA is TGTGCCAGCAGCTGGAACAGGGGTGGAGAAAAACTGTTTTTT. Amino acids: CASSWNRGGEKLFF. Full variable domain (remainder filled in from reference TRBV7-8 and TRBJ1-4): GAGVSQSPRYKVAKRGQDVALRCDPISGHVSLFWYQQALGQGPEFLTYFQNEAQLDKSGLPSDRFFAERPEGSVSTLKIQRTQQEDSAVYLCASSWNRGGEKLFFGSGTQLSVL.

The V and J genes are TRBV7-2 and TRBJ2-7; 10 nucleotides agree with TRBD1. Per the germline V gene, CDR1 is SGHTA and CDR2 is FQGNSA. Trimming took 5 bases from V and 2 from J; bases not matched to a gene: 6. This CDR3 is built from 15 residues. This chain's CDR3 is CASSATGTGAYEQYF. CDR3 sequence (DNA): TGTGCCAGCAGCGCCACCGGGACAGGGGCCTACGAGCAGTACTTC.